Shown below are 3 T cell receptor beta chains from a single sample sequenced in a study of early T cells in non-severe SARS-CoV-2 infection. Each CDR3 protein gets one entry after TCRdb re-called the 5' RACE reads with MiXCR. The sample shows 74,000 or so distinct CDR3 sequences, more than 10% of them seen only once. The sample was whole blood. These receptors were obtained from an adult who was a healthcare worker with PCR-confirmed SARS-CoV-2 infection or an uninfected control (not recorded which).

The sample holds many counts of this clonotype. The chain links TRBV6-2 or TRBV6-3 to TRBJ2-7, with D perhaps matching TRBD1 (7 bases). The CDR3 extends over 13 amino acids. The ends were cut back, 8 bases at V and 6 bases at J, with 17 bases in the middle. From germline, CDR1 is MNHEY and CDR2 SVGEGT. CDR3 loop: CASVGGRGGEQYF. CDR3 sequence (DNA): TGTGCCAGCGTAGGGGGCAGGGGAGGCGAGCAGTACTTC.

The V call is TRBV5-1, the J call TRBJ2-5; 9 positions match TRBD2. With V trimmed by 1 base and J by 4 bases, 5 bases remained unmatched. Germline V gene data show CDR1 as SGHRS and CDR2 as YFSETQ. The CDR3 consists of 15 residues. Written as DNA, the CDR3 is TGCGCCAGCAGCTTGCAGCTAGCGGGGCCAGAGACCCAGTACTTC. It is translated as CASSLQLAGPETQYF.

This clonotype was seen only a few times. J is TRBJ2-2 and V is TRBV28; D call uncertain. From germline, CDR1 is MDHEN and CDR2 SYDVKM. V lost 9 bases and J lost 1, with 9 bases in between. The CDR3 is made up of 13 amino acids. The CDR3 reads CASNSMNTGELFF. In DNA, the CDR3 is TGTGCCAGTAATTCCATGAACACCGGGGAGCTGTTTTTT. Drawing the rest from reference TRBV28 and TRBJ2-2, the complete variable domain is DVKVTQSSRYLVKRTGEKVFLECVQDMDHENMFWYRQDPGLGLRLIYFSYDVKMKEKGDIPEGYSVSREKKERFSLILESASTNQTSMYLCASNSMNTGELFFGEGSRLTVL.